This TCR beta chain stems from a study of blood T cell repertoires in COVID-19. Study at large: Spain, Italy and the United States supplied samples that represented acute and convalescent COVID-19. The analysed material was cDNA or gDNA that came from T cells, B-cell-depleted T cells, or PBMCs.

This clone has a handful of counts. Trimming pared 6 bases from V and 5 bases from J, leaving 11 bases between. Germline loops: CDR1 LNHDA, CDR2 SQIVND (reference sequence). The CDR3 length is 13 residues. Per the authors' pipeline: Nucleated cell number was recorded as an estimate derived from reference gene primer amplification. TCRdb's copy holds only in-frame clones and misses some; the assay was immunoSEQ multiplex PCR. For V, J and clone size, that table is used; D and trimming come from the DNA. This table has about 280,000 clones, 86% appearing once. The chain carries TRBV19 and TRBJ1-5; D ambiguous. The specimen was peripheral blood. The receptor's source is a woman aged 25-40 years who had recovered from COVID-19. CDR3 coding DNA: TGTGCCAGTAGCTTTACCACGGATCAGCCCCAGCATTTT. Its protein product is CASSFTTDQPQHF.